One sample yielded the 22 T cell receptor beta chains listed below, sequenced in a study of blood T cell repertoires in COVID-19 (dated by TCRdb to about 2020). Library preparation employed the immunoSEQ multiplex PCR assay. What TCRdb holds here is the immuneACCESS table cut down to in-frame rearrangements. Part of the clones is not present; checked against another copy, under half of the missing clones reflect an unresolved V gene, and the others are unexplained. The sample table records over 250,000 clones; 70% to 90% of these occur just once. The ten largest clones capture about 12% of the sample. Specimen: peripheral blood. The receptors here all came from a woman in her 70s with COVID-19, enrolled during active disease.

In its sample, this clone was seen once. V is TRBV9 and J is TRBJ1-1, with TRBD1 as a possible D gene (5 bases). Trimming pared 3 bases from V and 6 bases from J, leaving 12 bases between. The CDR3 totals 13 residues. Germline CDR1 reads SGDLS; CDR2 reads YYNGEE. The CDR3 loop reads CASSAPWGAEAFF. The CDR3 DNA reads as TGTGCCAGCAGCGCCCCGTGGGGCGCTGAAGCTTTCTTT.

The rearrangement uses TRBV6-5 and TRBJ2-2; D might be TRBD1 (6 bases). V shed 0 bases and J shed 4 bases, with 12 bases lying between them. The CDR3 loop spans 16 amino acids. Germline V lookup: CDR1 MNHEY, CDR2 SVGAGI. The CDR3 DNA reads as TGTGCCAGCAGTTACTCTCGGGCAGGGGTCACCGGGGAGCTGTTTTTT. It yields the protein CASSYSRAGVTGELFF.

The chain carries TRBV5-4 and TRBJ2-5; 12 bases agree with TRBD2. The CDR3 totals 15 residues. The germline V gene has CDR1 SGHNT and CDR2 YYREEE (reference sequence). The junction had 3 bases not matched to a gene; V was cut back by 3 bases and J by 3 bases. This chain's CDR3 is CASSSRTSGKETQYF. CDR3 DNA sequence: TGTGCCAGCAGCTCAAGGACTAGCGGGAAAGAGACCCAGTACTTC.

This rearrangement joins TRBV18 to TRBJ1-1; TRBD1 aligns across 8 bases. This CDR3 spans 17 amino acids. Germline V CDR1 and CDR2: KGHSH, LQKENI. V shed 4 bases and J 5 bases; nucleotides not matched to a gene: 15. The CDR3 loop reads CASSLNRGGRGPTEAFF. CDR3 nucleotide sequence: TGTGCCAGCTCACTAAACCGTGGAGGCAGGGGGCCAACTGAAGCTTTCTTT.

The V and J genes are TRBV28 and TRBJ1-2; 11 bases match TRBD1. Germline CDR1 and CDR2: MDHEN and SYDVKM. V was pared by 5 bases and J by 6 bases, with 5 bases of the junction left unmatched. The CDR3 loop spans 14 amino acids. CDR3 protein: CASSPGQGVDGYTF. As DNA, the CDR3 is TGTGCCAGCAGTCCGGGACAGGGGGTCGATGGCTACACCTTC.

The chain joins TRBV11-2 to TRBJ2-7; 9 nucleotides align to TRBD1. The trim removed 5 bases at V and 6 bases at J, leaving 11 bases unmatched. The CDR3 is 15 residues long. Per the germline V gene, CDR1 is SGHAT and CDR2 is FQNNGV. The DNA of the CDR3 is TGTGCCAGCAGCCGCCCGGGACAGGGAGGCGGCGAGCAGTACTTC. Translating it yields CASSRPGQGGGEQYF.

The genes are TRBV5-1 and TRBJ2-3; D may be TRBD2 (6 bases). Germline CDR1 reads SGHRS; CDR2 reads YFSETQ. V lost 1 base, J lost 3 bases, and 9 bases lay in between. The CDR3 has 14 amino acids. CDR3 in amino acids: CASSLRGMTDTQYF. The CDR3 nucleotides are TGCGCCAGCAGCTTGCGGGGGATGACAGATACGCAGTATTTT.

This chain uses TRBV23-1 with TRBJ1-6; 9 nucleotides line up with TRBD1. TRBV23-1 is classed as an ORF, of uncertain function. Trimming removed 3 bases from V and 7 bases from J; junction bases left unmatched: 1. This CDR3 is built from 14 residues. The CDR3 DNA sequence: TGCGCCAGCAGTCAGGGACAGGGAAATTCACCCCTCCACTTT. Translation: CASSQGQGNSPLHF.

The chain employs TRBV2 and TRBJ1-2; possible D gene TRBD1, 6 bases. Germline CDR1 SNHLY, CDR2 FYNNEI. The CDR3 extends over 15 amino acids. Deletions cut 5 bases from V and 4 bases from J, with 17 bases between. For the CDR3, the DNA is TGTGCCAGCAGTTCTGGACAGATCCCTGTCTATGGCTACACCTTC. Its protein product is CASSSGQIPVYGYTF.

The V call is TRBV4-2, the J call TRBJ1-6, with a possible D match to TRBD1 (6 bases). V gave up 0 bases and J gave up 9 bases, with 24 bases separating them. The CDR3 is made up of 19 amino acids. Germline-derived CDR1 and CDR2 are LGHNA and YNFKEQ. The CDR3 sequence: CASSQDLTTGPGLISPLHF. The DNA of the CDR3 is TGTGCCAGCAGCCAAGACCTAACTACAGGGCCCGGCCTAATTTCACCCCTCCACTTT.

CDR3 in DNA: TGTGCCACCAGTGATTCTAGAACGACAGCGGAAAAACTGTTTTTT. Translation gives CATSDSRTTAEKLFF. The chain carries TRBV24-1 and TRBJ1-4; a weak D match, TRBD1 (5 bases). V lost 2 bases to trimming and J lost 8 bases, with 14 bases between them. Germline CDR1 KGHDR, CDR2 SFDVKD. CDR3 length equals 15 residues.

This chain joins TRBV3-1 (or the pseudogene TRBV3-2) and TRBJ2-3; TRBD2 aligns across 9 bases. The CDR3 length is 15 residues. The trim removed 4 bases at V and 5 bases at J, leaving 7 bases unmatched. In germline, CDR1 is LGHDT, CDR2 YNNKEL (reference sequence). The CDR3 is CASSLLAGSRDTQYF. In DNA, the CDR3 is TGTGCCAGCAGCCTTCTAGCGGGGTCTCGAGATACGCAGTATTTT.

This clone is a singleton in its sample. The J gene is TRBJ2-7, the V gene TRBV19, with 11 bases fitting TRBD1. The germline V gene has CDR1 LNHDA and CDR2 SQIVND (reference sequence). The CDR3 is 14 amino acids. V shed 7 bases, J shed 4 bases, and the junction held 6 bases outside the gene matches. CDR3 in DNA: TGTGCCAGTAAAGCCGGACAGGGGGCATACGAGCAGTACTTC. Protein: CASKAGQGAYEQYF.

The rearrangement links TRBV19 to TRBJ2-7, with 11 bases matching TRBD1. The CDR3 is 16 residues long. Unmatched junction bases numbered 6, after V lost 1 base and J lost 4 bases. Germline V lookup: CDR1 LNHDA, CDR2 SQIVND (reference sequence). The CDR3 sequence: CASSIGGTGGEYEQYF. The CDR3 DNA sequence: TGTGCCAGTAGTATAGGGGGGACAGGGGGAGAATACGAGCAGTACTTC.

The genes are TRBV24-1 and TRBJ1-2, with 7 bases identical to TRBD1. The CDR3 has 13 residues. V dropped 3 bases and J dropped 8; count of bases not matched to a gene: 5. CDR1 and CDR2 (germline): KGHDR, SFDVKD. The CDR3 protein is CATSDDRVGGYTF. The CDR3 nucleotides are TGTGCCACCAGTGATGACAGGGTTGGAGGCTACACCTTC.

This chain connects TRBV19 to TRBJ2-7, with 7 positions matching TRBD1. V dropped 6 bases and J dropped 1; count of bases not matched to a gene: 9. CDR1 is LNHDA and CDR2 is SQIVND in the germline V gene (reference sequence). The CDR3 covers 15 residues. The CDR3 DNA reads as TGTGCCAGTAGGGAACAGGGGTCCTTTTCCTACGAGCAGTACTTC. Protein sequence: CASREQGSFSYEQYF.

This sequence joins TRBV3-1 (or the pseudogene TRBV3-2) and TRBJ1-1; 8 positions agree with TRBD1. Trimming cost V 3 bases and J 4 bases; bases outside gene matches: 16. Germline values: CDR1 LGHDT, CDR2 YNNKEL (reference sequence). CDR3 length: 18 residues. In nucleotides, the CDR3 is TGTGCCAGCAGCCAGAGTACCTGCGACAGGGGTCGAGGCACTGAAGCTTTCTTT. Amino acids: CASSQSTCDRGRGTEAFF.

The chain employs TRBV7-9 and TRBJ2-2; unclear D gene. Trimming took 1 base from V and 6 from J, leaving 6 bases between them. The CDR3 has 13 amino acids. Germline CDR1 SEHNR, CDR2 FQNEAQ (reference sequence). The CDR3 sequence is CASSLGQAGELFF. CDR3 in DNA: TGTGCCAGCAGCTTAGGTCAGGCCGGGGAGCTGTTTTTT.

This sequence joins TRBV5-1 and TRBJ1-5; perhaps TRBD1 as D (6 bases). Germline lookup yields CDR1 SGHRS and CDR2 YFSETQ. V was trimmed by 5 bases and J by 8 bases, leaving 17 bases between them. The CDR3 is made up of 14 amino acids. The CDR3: CASSRGGGTEPQHF. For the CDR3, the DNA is TGCGCCAGCAGTCGGGGAGGGGGGACGGAGCCCCAGCATTTT. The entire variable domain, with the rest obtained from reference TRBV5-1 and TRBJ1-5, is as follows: KAGVTQTPRYLIKTRGQQVTLSCSPISGHRSVSWYQQTPGQGLQFLFEYFSETQRNKGNFPGRFSGRQFSNSRSEMNVSTLELGDSALYLCASSRGGGTEPQHFGDGTRLSIL.

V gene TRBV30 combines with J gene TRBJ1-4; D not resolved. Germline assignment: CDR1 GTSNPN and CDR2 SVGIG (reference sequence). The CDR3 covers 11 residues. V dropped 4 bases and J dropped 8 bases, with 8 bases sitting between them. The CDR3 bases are TGTGCCTGGATTGCGGGGGAAAAACTGTTTTTT. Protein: CAWIAGEKLFF.

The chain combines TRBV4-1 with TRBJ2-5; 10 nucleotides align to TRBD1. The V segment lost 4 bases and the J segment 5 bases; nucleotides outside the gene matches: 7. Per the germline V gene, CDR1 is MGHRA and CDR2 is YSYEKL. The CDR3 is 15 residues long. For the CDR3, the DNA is TGCGCCAGCAGCCCTTTGACAGGGGGCGACGAGACCCAGTACTTC. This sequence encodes CASSPLTGGDETQYF.

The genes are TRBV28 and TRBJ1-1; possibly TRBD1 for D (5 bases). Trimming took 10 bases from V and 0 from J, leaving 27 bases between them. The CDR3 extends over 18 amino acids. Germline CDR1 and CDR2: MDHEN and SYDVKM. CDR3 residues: CATTTQGVPPSMNTEAFF. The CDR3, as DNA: TGTGCCACCACGACTCAAGGGGTCCCTCCGAGCATGAACACTGAAGCTTTCTTT.